The next 23 T cell receptor beta chains were all read from a single sample in a study of blood T cell repertoires in COVID-19. TCRdb keeps only in-frame clones here, not all; method: immunoSEQ multiplex PCR. Of 310,000 or so clones in the sample, around 90% are singletons; the top ten hold 1.5% to 2%. Sequenced input: PBMCs or T cells enriched from blood (not recorded which). The receptors here all came from a young woman with acute COVID-19.

This CDR3 is CASSLAERGGSYEQYF. The CDR3 nucleotides are TGTGCCAGCAGCTTAGCAGAAAGGGGCGGCAGCTACGAGCAGTACTTC. The chain has TRBV7-2 and TRBJ2-7, with a tentative D call TRBD1 (5 bases). The V end lost 0 bases, the J end lost 3 bases, and 15 bases lay between the germline ends. This CDR3 is built from 16 residues. Germline assignment: CDR1 SGHTA and CDR2 FQGNSA. Supplemented by reference TRBV7-2 and TRBJ2-7, the full variable domain reads GAGVSQSPSNKVTEKGKDVELRCDPISGHTALYWYRQSLGQGLEFLIYFQGNSAPDKSGLPSDRFSAERTGGSVSTLTIQRTQQEDSAVYLCASSLAERGGSYEQYFGPGTRLTVT.

The rearrangement uses TRBV29-1 and TRBJ1-1, with 7 bases that match TRBD1. Germline CDR1 reads SQVTM; CDR2 reads ANQGSEA. This CDR3 is 14 amino acids long. The V segment lost 7 bases and the J segment 2 bases; nucleotides outside the gene matches: 10. CDR3 DNA sequence: TGCAGCGCAAGAAAGGGGGCGCGAAACACTGAAGCTTTCTTT. As protein: CSARKGARNTEAFF.

The J gene is TRBJ2-5, the V gene TRBV11-2; 12 nucleotides align to TRBD2. Germline assignment: CDR1 SGHAT and CDR2 FQNNGV. Germline trimming cut 6 bases from V and 4 bases from J; bases unmatched to any gene: 9. This CDR3 is 16 amino acids long. The CDR3 nucleotides read TGTGCCAGCAGACACAGACCGACTAGCGGGGGAGAGACCCAGTACTTC. It translates to CASRHRPTSGGETQYF.

The rearrangement links TRBV20-1 to TRBJ1-2; unclear D gene. Germline assignment: CDR1 DFQATT and CDR2 SNEGSKA (reference sequence). The CDR3 is 11 amino acids. V dropped 3 bases and J dropped 6 bases, with 8 bases sitting between them. CDR3 sequence: CSASNMDGYTF. DNA for the CDR3: TGCAGTGCTAGCAACATGGATGGCTACACCTTC.

The V gene is TRBV30, the J gene TRBJ2-7; 8 nucleotides line up with TRBD1. With 4 bases clipped from V and 2 bases from J, the junction kept 7 bases outside the gene matches. The CDR3 runs to 14 residues. Per germline, CDR1 GTSNPN and CDR2 SVGIG (reference sequence). The CDR3 sequence: CAWTRTGKAYEQYF. The CDR3 bases are TGTGCCTGGACTCGGACAGGGAAGGCCTACGAGCAGTACTTC.

The chain carries TRBV19 and TRBJ2-2; TRBD2 matches at 8 bases. This CDR3 has 14 residues. Germline lookup yields CDR1 LNHDA and CDR2 SQIVND (reference sequence). V shed 11 bases and J 7 bases; nucleotides not matched to a gene: 12. This chain's CDR3 is CAGRKNSGSGELFF. CDR3 nucleotide sequence: TGTGCCGGGCGCAAGAACAGCGGGAGCGGGGAGCTGTTTTTT.

The chain carries TRBV6-5 and TRBJ2-3; weak D call: TRBD1 (5 bases). Germline V gives CDR1 MNHEY, CDR2 SVGAGI. The V end was cut by 0 bases, the J end by 2 bases, with 9 bases between. The CDR3 sequence is 15 residues long. CDR3 sequence: CASSYSGADTDTQYF. CDR3 nucleotide sequence: TGTGCCAGCAGTTACTCTGGGGCTGACACAGATACGCAGTATTTT.

This clone was seen just once. The CDR3 reads CASSVGVTGQETQYF. Here the CDR3 DNA reads TGTGCCAGCAGCGTAGGAGTGACAGGGCAGGAGACCCAGTACTTC. The chain joins TRBV9 to TRBJ2-5; 7 bases are shared with TRBD1. J was trimmed by 5 bases and V by 0 bases; bases with no gene match: 7. Germline loops: CDR1 SGDLS, CDR2 YYNGEE. The CDR3 spans 15 residues.

The rearrangement joins TRBV10-1 to TRBJ2-1, with 9 bases matching TRBD2. CDR3 size: 17 residues. Germline trimming cut 8 bases from V and 5 bases from J; bases unmatched to any gene: 16. Germline V CDR1 and CDR2: WNHNN, SYGVQD (reference sequence). The CDR3 DNA reads TGCGCCAGCGGTGCGACTAGCGGAACGAGATTCCACAATGAGCAGTTCTTC. Its protein is CASGATSGTRFHNEQFF.

This chain links TRBV19 with TRBJ1-2; D is possibly TRBD1 (5 bases). Trimming shortened V by 3 bases and J by 0 bases, and 17 bases separated the two germline ends. This CDR3 is 17 amino acids long. Germline V gene data show CDR1 as LNHDA and CDR2 as SQIVND (reference sequence). CDR3 DNA: TGTGCCAGTAGTATTCTATTCGTCGGACAAGCTAACTATGGCTACACCTTC. Protein product: CASSILFVGQANYGYTF.

J is TRBJ1-1 and V is TRBV15, with TRBD1 matching 10 bases. The junction had 5 bases not matched to a gene; V was cut back by 1 base and J by 0 bases. The CDR3 length is 17 residues. Germline assignment: CDR1 LNHNV and CDR2 YYDKDF (reference sequence). The CDR3 DNA follows: TGTGCCACCAGCAGAGGGAGACAGGGGGCCTTGAACACTGAAGCTTTCTTT. This gives the protein CATSRGRQGALNTEAFF.

V gene TRBV30 combines with J gene TRBJ1-5; D may be TRBD1 (5 bases). The germline CDR1 and CDR2 sequences are GTSNPN and SVGIG (reference sequence). Trimming cost V 3 bases and J 0 bases, with 21 bases left between them. The CDR3 sequence is 18 residues long. The CDR3 coding sequence is TGTGCCTGGAGCCCACCTTCGAGGGACTTCCATAGCAATCAGCCCCAGCATTTT. Amino acid sequence: CAWSPPSRDFHSNQPQHF.

The chain employs TRBV7-8 and TRBJ1-1; 7 bases are a match to TRBD1. The V and J ends lost 1 base and 1 base, in that order; junction bases with no gene match: 6. The CDR3 covers 16 residues. Germline values: CDR1 SGHVS, CDR2 FQNEAQ. CDR3 nucleotides: TGTGCCAGCAGCTTAGGTTTTGGGACAGAGAACACTGAAGCTTTCTTT. Amino acids: CASSLGFGTENTEAFF.

The chain has TRBV19 and TRBJ1-5, with D hard to call. Germline V gene lookup returns CDR1 LNHDA and CDR2 SQIVND (reference sequence). This CDR3 contains 17 residues. Trimming cost V 6 bases and J 1 base, with 19 bases left between them. The CDR3 DNA is TGTGCCAGTAGGCCAGAAGAGGGCACACAAAGCAATCAGCCCCAGCATTTT. Protein sequence: CASRPEEGTQSNQPQHF.

The chain employs TRBV18 and TRBJ2-3, with TRBD2 identical over 13 bases. Trimming at V came to 4 bases and at J to 1 base, leaving 5 bases not matched to a gene. The CDR3 totals 17 residues. Germline assignment: CDR1 KGHSH and CDR2 LQKENI. The CDR3 DNA reads TGTGCCAGCTCACGTCGGACTAGCGGGGGAGGCACAGATACGCAGTATTTT. Its protein is CASSRRTSGGGTDTQYF.

This clone was detected only once. The chain joins TRBV18 to TRBJ2-4, with a possible D match to TRBD2 (7 bases). The germline CDR1 and CDR2 sequences are KGHSH and LQKENI. Trimming shortened V by 3 bases and J by 1 base, and 16 bases separated the two germline ends. The CDR3 is made up of 17 amino acids. CDR3 DNA sequence: TGTGCCAGCTCACCGTCCGGGGGGCTTGTTGCCAAAAACATTCAGTACTTC. Protein product: CASSPSGGLVAKNIQYF.

The chain is built from TRBV5-4 and TRBJ1-4; 7 bases fit TRBD1. The V gene end was trimmed by 0 bases and the J gene end by 4 bases; junction bases not matched to a gene: 6. The germline V gene has CDR1 SGHNT and CDR2 YYREEE (reference sequence). The CDR3 sequence is 16 residues long. CDR3 sequence (DNA): TGTGCCAGCAGCTTGGGACCAGGGGGACTTAATGAAAAACTGTTTTTT. Translation: CASSLGPGGLNEKLFF. Complete variable domain (other parts from reference TRBV5-4 and TRBJ1-4): ETGVTQSPTHLIKTRGQQVTLRCSSQSGHNTVSWYQQALGQGPQFIFQYYREEENGRGNFPPRFSGLQFPNYSSELNVNALELDDSALYLCASSLGPGGLNEKLFFGSGTQLSVL.

This rearrangement joins TRBV19 to TRBJ1-2; TRBD1 matches at 7 bases. Germline values: CDR1 LNHDA, CDR2 SQIVND (reference sequence). Trimming cost V 6 bases and J 1 base; bases outside gene matches: 8. The CDR3 is 15 residues long. The CDR3 region has the DNA TGTGCCAGTAGGACCGGGACAGAGTTTAACTATGGCTACACCTTC. As protein: CASRTGTEFNYGYTF.

CDR3 nucleotide sequence: TGTGCCAGCAGCCCGGGACTACAGATCTACGAGCAGTACTTC. Translating gives CASSPGLQIYEQYF. The V call is TRBV7-9, the J call TRBJ2-7; TRBD2 aligns across 7 bases. Germline V gives CDR1 SEHNR, CDR2 FQNEAQ (reference sequence). This CDR3 has 14 amino acids. With 5 bases clipped from V and 3 bases from J, the junction kept 7 bases outside the gene matches.

The rearrangement uses TRBV29-1 and TRBJ1-2; 9 bases match TRBD1. This CDR3 region has 13 residues. V lost 6 bases and J lost 6; bases outside the gene matches: 8. Germline CDR1 is SQVTM and CDR2 is ANQGSEA. The CDR3 DNA reads as TGCAGCGTGGAGGACAGGGGCCAAGATGGCTACACCTTC. It specifies CSVEDRGQDGYTF.

The genes are TRBV12-3 or TRBV12-4 and TRBJ1-1, with D unclear. Trimming cost V 2 bases and J 3 bases, with 7 bases left between them. The CDR3 runs 13 residues. The CDR3 protein is CASSLRRDTEAFF. The CDR3 DNA reads TGTGCCAGCAGTTTAAGGAGAGACACTGAAGCTTTCTTT.

This clone was seen only once. CDR3 DNA sequence: TGCGCCAGCAGCCAGCCCCAAACAGGGTCGAATGGCTACACCTTC. Protein: CASSQPQTGSNGYTF. V is TRBV5-1 and J is TRBJ1-2; D possibly corresponds to TRBD1 (6 bases). This CDR3 region has 15 residues. The germline V gene encodes CDR1 SGHRS and CDR2 YFSETQ. Trimming shortened V by 4 bases and J by 6 bases, and 19 bases separated the two germline ends. The variable domain in full, completed from reference TRBV5-1 and TRBJ1-2, reads KAGVTQTPRYLIKTRGQQVTLSCSPISGHRSVSWYQQTPGQGLQFLFEYFSETQRNKGNFPGRFSGRQFSNSRSEMNVSTLELGDSALYLCASSQPQTGSNGYTFGSGTRLTVV.

The chain combines TRBV7-8 with TRBJ2-1; 12 bases are a match to TRBD2. The junction had 3 bases not matched to a gene; V was cut back by 4 bases and J by 8 bases. Germline V gene lookup returns CDR1 SGHVS and CDR2 FQNEAQ. The CDR3 covers 14 residues. The CDR3 sequence is CASSWTSGTDEQFF. The CDR3, as DNA: TGTGCCAGCAGCTGGACTAGCGGGACCGATGAGCAGTTCTTC.